The 13 T cell receptor beta chains reported below all come from one sample, sequenced in a study of blood T cell repertoires in COVID-19. Generated by immunoSEQ multiplex PCR, the TCRdb table keeps only in-frame clones and is missing some. The sample records 97,000 or so clones, around 80% being singletons. Material for sequencing was peripheral blood. The receptors stem from a man in his 70s with acute or convalescent COVID-19.

This chain joins TRBV6-6 and TRBJ2-3; possible D gene TRBD2, 5 bases. This CDR3 is built from 12 residues. The germline V gene has CDR1 MNHNY and CDR2 SVGAGI (reference sequence). V gave up 0 bases and J gave up 8 bases, with 6 bases separating them. As DNA, the CDR3 is TGTGCCAGCAGTTACTCGAGCGGTACGCAGTATTTT. Encoded protein: CASSYSSGTQYF.

V is TRBV5-5 and J is TRBJ1-1; no clear D gene. The germline V gene has CDR1 SGHKS and CDR2 YYEKEE (reference sequence). The CDR3 is 15 amino acids. V shed 0 bases and J shed 0 bases, with 9 bases lying between them. CDR3 coding DNA: TGTGCCAGCAGCTTGGTGGCCGGAGTGAACACTGAAGCTTTCTTT. It encodes CASSLVAGVNTEAFF.

Only a few counts were recorded for this clone. This sequence joins TRBV2 and TRBJ1-1, with 7 bases identical to TRBD1. There are 13 residues in the CDR3. With 6 bases clipped from V and 6 bases from J, the junction kept 7 bases outside the gene matches. CDR1 and CDR2 (germline): SNHLY, FYNNEI. The CDR3, as DNA: TGTGCCAGCAGGGGGACAGCCAGTTCTGAAGCTTTCTTT. Translating it yields CASRGTASSEAFF.

The rearrangement uses TRBV2 and TRBJ2-7; no clear D. CDR1 SNHLY and CDR2 FYNNEI come from the germline V gene. The CDR3 loop spans 13 amino acids. Trimming stripped 7 bases from V and 2 bases from J, with 12 bases between. CDR3 DNA sequence: TGTGCCAGCATGGCTGGTTATACCTACGAGCAGTACTTC. Amino acids: CASMAGYTYEQYF.

The CDR3 region has the DNA TGTGCCAGCAGTCTACAGGGAAGTCGTTACGAGCAGTACTTC. Its translation: CASSLQGSRYEQYF. The V and J genes are TRBV7-2 and TRBJ2-7, with a possible D match to TRBD1 (6 bases). Germline assignment: CDR1 SGHTA and CDR2 FQGNSA. The V end lost 6 bases, the J end lost 4 bases, and 16 bases lay between the germline ends. This CDR3 is built from 14 residues.

V and J are TRBV7-3 and TRBJ2-1, with TRBD2 matching 11 bases. This CDR3 spans 13 amino acids. The V gene end was trimmed by 5 bases and the J gene end by 7 bases; junction bases not matched to a gene: 1. From germline, CDR1 is SGHTA and CDR2 FQGTGA. CDR3 amino acids: CASSRLAGNEQFF. DNA of the CDR3: TGTGCCAGCAGCCGACTAGCGGGGAATGAGCAGTTCTTC.

The chain uses TRBV18 and TRBJ1-6, with D possibly matching TRBD1 (5 bases). Germline V CDR1 and CDR2: KGHSH, LQKENI. The V end was cut by 0 bases, the J end by 7 bases, with 7 bases between. There are 14 residues in the CDR3. The CDR3 loop reads CASSPPTGNSPLHF. The CDR3 DNA reads TGTGCCAGCTCACCACCTACAGGAAATTCACCCCTCCACTTT.

The chain carries TRBV7-2 and TRBJ1-6; 7 bases are shared with TRBD1. V lost 6 bases to trimming and J lost 14 bases; unmatched junction nucleotides: 13. The CDR3 is 14 amino acids. Germline values: CDR1 SGHTA, CDR2 FQGNSA. The CDR3 spells CASSPGGGGSTLHF. CDR3 DNA sequence: TGTGCCAGCAGTCCCGGTGGAGGGGGCTCAACCCTCCACTTT.

This sequence joins TRBV6-6 and TRBJ2-7, with 8 bases fitting TRBD1. V gave up 5 bases and J gave up 5 bases; unmatched junction bases: 17. Germline V lookup: CDR1 MNHNY, CDR2 SVGAGI (reference sequence). The CDR3 contains 17 residues. The CDR3 nucleotides are TGTGCCAGCAGTCTTTTCCCCGGGACAGGCCCTCCCCACGAGCAGTACTTC. This codes for CASSLFPGTGPPHEQYF.

The sample holds a few counts of this clone. This chain's CDR3 is CASSLERGYAEAFF. CDR3 nucleotide sequence: TGTGCCAGCAGCTTAGAACGAGGGTATGCTGAAGCTTTCTTT. V gene TRBV7-2 combines with J gene TRBJ1-1, with D unclear. Germline V CDR1 and CDR2: SGHTA, FQGNSA. Trimming pared 1 base from V and 6 bases from J, leaving 12 bases between. CDR3 length: 14 residues.

The chain is built from TRBV7-9 and TRBJ1-4; no firm D call. The germline gives CDR1 SEHNR, CDR2 FQNEAQ (reference sequence). Trimming removed 3 bases from V and 7 bases from J, with 12 bases in between. CDR3 length: 14 residues. The CDR3 is CASSFDPQSEKLFF. The CDR3 bases are TGTGCCAGCAGCTTCGATCCACAGAGTGAAAAACTGTTTTTT. The full variable domain, rest sourced from reference TRBV7-9 and TRBJ1-4, is DTGVSQNPRHKITKRGQNVTFRCDPISEHNRLYWYRQTLGQGPEFLTYFQNEAQLEKSRLLSDRFSAERPKGSFSTLEIQRTEQGDSAMYLCASSFDPQSEKLFFGSGTQLSVL.

The V call is TRBV15, the J call TRBJ2-1; TRBD2 matches at 11 bases. V was pared by 4 bases and J by 2 bases, with 4 bases of the junction left unmatched. Germline assignment: CDR1 LNHNV and CDR2 YYDKDF (reference sequence). The CDR3 loop spans 16 amino acids. CDR3 region: CATSILSGGAYNEQFF. In nucleotides, the CDR3 is TGTGCCACCAGCATACTTAGCGGGGGGGCCTACAATGAGCAGTTCTTC.

The CDR3 sequence: CASSLTTSGRASDTQYF. The CDR3 DNA reads as TGTGCCAGCAGCTTGACGACTAGCGGGAGGGCTTCAGATACGCAGTATTTT. The chain joins TRBV5-5 to TRBJ2-3, with 14 bases identical to TRBD2. CDR1 and CDR2 (germline): SGHKS, YYEKEE (reference sequence). With 1 base clipped from V and 4 bases from J, the junction kept 5 bases outside the gene matches. CDR3 size: 17 residues. Looking up the rest from reference TRBV5-5 and TRBJ2-3 gives the full variable domain: DAGVTQSPTHLIKTRGQQVTLRCSPISGHKSVSWYQQVLGQGPQFIFQYYEKEERGRGNFPDRFSARQFPNYSSELNVNALLLGDSALYLCASSLTTSGRASDTQYFGPGTRLTVL.